This TCR beta chain is from a study of blood T cells in healthy people across ages. This CDR3 region has 17 residues. After removal of 3 bases from V and 4 bases from J, the junction contained 14 bases not matched to a gene. Germline CDR1 SGHRS, CDR2 YFSETQ. Together with a sample-barcoded 5' primer, a J-beta primer mix was included in a second PCR lasting about 6 to 11 cycles. TCRdb re-derived calls from the 5' RACE reads in MiXCR, one entry per CDR3 protein. The sample carries 1.2 million to 1.5 million distinct CDR3 sequences, approximately 38% recorded once. Study conclusions and caveats: TCR beta diversity per million T cells fell roughly linearly with age.

For every donor, a draw yielded ten milliliters of peripheral blood. As regards this clonotype: The target antigen is unknown.

The source is a woman aged 18-29 years in good health. Material for sequencing was blood. This sequence joins TRBV5-1 and TRBJ2-3; TRBD1 agrees at 7 bases. The CDR3 is CASSSGQTGSDADTQYF. CDR3 DNA: TGCGCCAGCAGCTCCGGGCAGACAGGGAGTGACGCAGATACGCAGTATTTT.